Listed here are 32 T cell receptor beta chains from one sample, sequenced in a study of molecular identifiers for immune sequencing clone quantification. TCRdb passed the PCR reads through MiXCR, listing each CDR3 protein once. The sample yields over 55,000 distinct CDR3 sequences, about a sixth seen once. The sample comprised naive CD8+ T cells from blood, with Jurkat cell RNA spiked in. Subset given: FACS-sorted CD8+CD4-CCR7+CD45RA+ naive T cells. The receptors were sampled from a human donor in good health. Some libraries in this study had Jurkat cell RNA spiked in.

This clonotype was seen many times. CDR3 bases: TGTGCCAGTAGTATACTTCATAGCGGGGGGAACAATGAGCAGTTCTTC. Translating it yields CASSILHSGGNNEQFF. The V gene is TRBV19, the J gene TRBJ2-1, with 10 positions matching TRBD2. V was pared by 2 bases and J by 5 bases, with 6 bases of the junction left unmatched. CDR1 and CDR2 (germline): LNHDA, SQIVND (reference sequence). This CDR3 spans 16 amino acids.

This clonotype has a count of ten or more. The chain recombines TRBV7-3 with TRBJ2-3; TRBD1 matches at 9 bases. Germline V gene lookup returns CDR1 SGHTA and CDR2 FQGTGA. The V segment lost 4 bases and the J segment 4 bases; nucleotides outside the gene matches: 3. This CDR3 spans 14 amino acids. CDR3 nucleotide sequence: TGTGCCAGCAGCTCCACAGGGGGCGCAGATACGCAGTATTTT. This codes for CASSSTGGADTQYF.

This clonotype occurred a few times. Just one base apart from a much larger clone, this may be a read error. J is TRBJ2-1 and V is TRBV7-8; weak D call: TRBD2 (5 bases). Germline assignment: CDR1 SGHVS and CDR2 FQNEAQ. Trimming took 4 bases from V and 3 from J, leaving 16 bases between them. This CDR3 comprises 16 residues. The DNA for the CDR3 is TGTGCCAGCAGCTACCCTGTGGGAGTCAGCTACAATGAGCAGTTCTTC. It codes for CASSYPVGVSYNEQFF.

This clonotype was counted ten times or more. This rearrangement joins TRBV11-3 to TRBJ2-1, with D maybe TRBD1 (5 bases). Germline lookup yields CDR1 SGHNT and CDR2 YENEEA. V was cut by 7 bases and J by 2 bases, with 9 bases left in between. The CDR3 runs 13 residues. This CDR3 reads CASKGVAYNEQFF. CDR3 sequence (DNA): TGTGCCAGCAAAGGGGTTGCCTACAATGAGCAGTTCTTC. The full variable domain, rest sourced from reference TRBV11-3 and TRBJ2-1, is EAGVVQSPRYKIIEKKQPVAFWCNPISGHNTLYWYLQNLGQGPELLIRYENEEAVDDSQLPKDRFSAERLKGVDSTLKIQPAELGDSAVYLCASKGVAYNEQFFGPGTRLTVL.

This clonotype was counted at least ten times. CDR3 bases: TGCAGTGCTAGAGACCCTGAAGCAGCCTCTGGAAACACCATATATTTT. It codes for CSARDPEAASGNTIYF. V and J are TRBV20-1 and TRBJ1-3, with D uncertain. CDR1 is DFQATT and CDR2 is SNEGSKA in the germline V gene (reference sequence). The CDR3 is 16 amino acids. Deletions cut 0 bases from V and 0 bases from J, with 12 bases between.

In this sample, this clonotype turned up many times. The chain's CDR3 is CASSLARRQGDPQQFF. Written as DNA, the CDR3 is TGTGCCAGCAGCTTAGCGAGGAGACAGGGGGACCCTCAGCAGTTCTTC. The rearrangement joins TRBV7-8 to TRBJ2-1; 9 bases align to TRBD1. The CDR3 consists of 16 residues. V dropped 0 bases and J dropped 11; count of bases not matched to a gene: 11. Germline CDR1 is SGHVS and CDR2 is FQNEAQ.

Concerning this clonotype itself: A much more abundant neighbour one base away suggests this may be a read error. The chain is built from TRBV27 and TRBJ1-5, with TRBD1 as a possible D gene (5 bases). The germline V and J ends were trimmed by 2 bases and 6 bases, with 11 bases remaining between them. The CDR3 runs 14 residues. CDR1 MNHEY and CDR2 SMNVEV come from the germline V gene (reference sequence). CDR3 in amino acids: CASSLTGPSQPQHF. CDR3 sequence (DNA): TGTGCCAGCAGTTTAACAGGACCCAGTCAGCCCCAGCATTTT.

The chain has TRBV3-1 and TRBJ2-5; 9 bases map to TRBD2. The trim removed 1 base at V and 6 bases at J, leaving 15 bases unmatched. Germline V gene data show CDR1 as LGHDT and CDR2 as YNNKEL (reference sequence). The CDR3 sequence is 18 residues long. CDR3 amino acids: CASSQVSSGGRAGKTQYF. CDR3 DNA sequence: TGTGCCAGCAGCCAAGTCTCTTCCGGCGGGAGGGCCGGGAAGACCCAGTACTTC.

This clonotype was picked up many times. This chain joins TRBV7-7 and TRBJ2-6, with 7 bases identical to TRBD2. CDR3 length: 17 residues. Germline CDR1 reads SSHAT; CDR2 reads FNYEAQ (reference sequence). CDR3: CASGVSAGETGANVLTF. CDR3 DNA sequence: TGTGCTAGCGGAGTATCGGCGGGAGAAACTGGGGCCAACGTCCTGACTTTC.

CDR3 in DNA: TGTGCCAGCAGCTATGGCGGGGGCTCTGGGGCCAACGTCCTGACTTTC. Translating gives CASSYGGGSGANVLTF. The rearrangement links TRBV11-2 to TRBJ2-6; 7 nucleotides line up with TRBD2. This CDR3 spans 16 amino acids. Losses at the gene ends were 4 bases for V and 0 bases for J; bases not matched to a gene: 3. CDR1 and CDR2 (germline): SGHAT, FQNNGV.

This clonotype has ten or more counts. The chain couples TRBV5-4 to TRBJ1-1; D is unclear. V dropped 3 bases and J dropped 2 bases, with 11 bases sitting between them. The CDR3 runs 14 residues. Germline V gene data show CDR1 as SGHNT and CDR2 as YYREEE (reference sequence). The CDR3 loop is CASSYYWGNTEAFF. CDR3 DNA sequence: TGTGCCAGCAGCTATTACTGGGGAAACACTGAAGCTTTCTTT.

Notes on this clonotype: At one boundary the junction diverges from the germline segment, which might be a read error. The rearrangement links TRBV29-1 to TRBJ2-7; no clear D gene. The CDR3 sequence is 12 residues long. CDR1 is SQVTM and CDR2 is ANQGSEA in the germline V gene. CDR3: CSVESGSYELYF. The DNA of the CDR3 is TGCAGCGTTGAATCTGGGTCCTACGAGCTGTACTTC.

This clonotype was found many times. CDR3 in DNA: TGTGCCAGCAGTTTTGGGGGGAGTTGGCAGCCCCAGCATTTT. It is translated as CASSFGGSWQPQHF. The genes are TRBV12-3 or TRBV12-4 and TRBJ1-5; D possibly corresponds to TRBD1 (5 bases). The V end lost 3 bases, the J end lost 7 bases, and 13 bases lay between the germline ends. This CDR3 has 14 residues.

Ten or more counts support this clonotype. This chain's CDR3 is CASSLPQASGEETQYF. CDR3 DNA sequence: TGTGCCAGCAGCTTACCCCAGGCTAGCGGGGAAGAGACCCAGTACTTC. V and J are TRBV7-9 and TRBJ2-5, with 9 bases matching TRBD2. V was clipped by 2 bases and J by 3 bases; unmatched bases: 7. Germline CDR1 reads SEHNR; CDR2 reads FQNEAQ (reference sequence). The CDR3 is 16 residues long.

This clonotype was seen only a few times. This rearrangement joins TRBV12-3 or TRBV12-4 to TRBJ2-5; perhaps D is TRBD1 or TRBD2 (5 bases each). Trimming took 7 bases from V and 2 from J, leaving 11 bases between them. The CDR3 extends over 13 amino acids. This CDR3 reads CASTPGRQETQYF. DNA for the CDR3: TGTGCCAGCACCCCGGGACGGCAAGAGACCCAGTACTTC.

The count of this clonotype is one. The chain carries TRBV4-3 and TRBJ2-7; D is unresolved. Germline-derived CDR1 and CDR2 are LGHNA and YSLEER. The CDR3 has 13 residues. V was clipped by 1 base and J by 3 bases, with 7 bases between them. DNA for the CDR3: TGCGCCAGCAGCCAAGGGCACGGCTACGAGCAGTACTTC. It codes for CASSQGHGYEQYF.

This clonotype was counted at least ten times. This chain uses TRBV7-9 with TRBJ2-1; TRBD1 aligns across 7 bases. CDR3 length equals 18 residues. Trimming removed 3 bases from V and 4 bases from J; junction bases left unmatched: 15. The germline gives CDR1 SEHNR, CDR2 FQNEAQ (reference sequence). The CDR3 coding sequence is TGTGCCAGCAGCTTCGAACAAGGGGTCGGGACAGCATACAATGAGCAGTTCTTC. Encoded protein: CASSFEQGVGTAYNEQFF.

CDR3 nucleotides: TGTGCCAGCAGCTTAAGGGACAGCCCTAACTATGGCTACACCTTC. This gives the protein CASSLRDSPNYGYTF. The rearrangement uses TRBV5-4 and TRBJ1-2, with TRBD1 matching 7 bases. V lost 2 bases and J lost 0; bases outside the gene matches: 4. This CDR3 contains 15 residues. Germline lookup yields CDR1 SGHNT and CDR2 YYREEE (reference sequence).

V and J are TRBV6-5 and TRBJ2-7; D is ambiguous. Per germline, CDR1 MNHEY and CDR2 SVGAGI. The length of the CDR3 is 12 residues. The germline V and J ends were trimmed by 7 bases and 3 bases, with 10 bases remaining between them. DNA of the CDR3: TGTGCCAGCAACCCGGGCGGCTACGAGCAGTACTTC. It is translated as CASNPGGYEQYF.

The V call is TRBV12-3 or TRBV12-4, the J call TRBJ1-1; D gene unclear. V lost 6 bases, J lost 5 bases, and 13 bases lay in between. This CDR3 has 13 amino acids. DNA for the CDR3: TGTGCCAGCAGCGAGGTGGGGTGGACTGAAGCTTTCTTT. Translating it yields CASSEVGWTEAFF.

The rearrangement joins TRBV9 to TRBJ2-7; D gene ambiguous. V gave up 3 bases and J gave up 7 bases, with 14 bases separating them. Per the germline V gene, CDR1 is SGDLS and CDR2 is YYNGEE. This CDR3 region has 13 residues. CDR3 in amino acids: CASSGVRGWEQYF. In DNA, the CDR3 is TGTGCCAGCAGCGGCGTGCGCGGATGGGAGCAGTACTTC. Looking up the rest from reference TRBV9 and TRBJ2-7 gives the full variable domain: DSGVTQTPKHLITATGQRVTLRCSPRSGDLSVYWYQQSLDQGLQFLIQYYNGEERAKGNILERFSAQQFPDLHSELNLSSLELGDSALYFCASSGVRGWEQYFGPGTRLTVT.

This clonotype was detected many times. This sequence joins TRBV4-1 and TRBJ2-1; D is unresolved. The CDR3 spans 15 residues. V was clipped by 4 bases and J by 0 bases, with 10 bases between them. The germline gives CDR1 MGHRA, CDR2 YSYEKL. The CDR3 nucleotides read TGCGCCAGCAGCCTGGTCCGGAGCTCCTACAATGAGCAGTTCTTC. This sequence encodes CASSLVRSSYNEQFF.

This clonotype was counted at least ten times. The chain employs TRBV3-1 and TRBJ1-4; possibly TRBD1 for D (6 bases). The CDR3 length is 12 residues. V dropped 4 bases and J dropped 8 bases, with 8 bases sitting between them. From germline, CDR1 is LGHDT and CDR2 YNNKEL (reference sequence). The CDR3 DNA follows: TGTGCCAGCAGCCGGGGGGCCGAAAAACTGTTTTTT. It codes for CASSRGAEKLFF.

This clonotype was detected many times. The V gene is TRBV2, the J gene TRBJ1-5; tentative D call: TRBD1 (5 bases). The CDR3 spans 15 residues. The V end lost 6 bases, the J end lost 5 bases, and 17 bases lay between the germline ends. CDR1 and CDR2 from the germline V gene are SNHLY and FYNNEI. In nucleotides, the CDR3 is TGTGCCAGCAGAGCCGGGACTGTGAAGGATCAGCCCCAGCATTTT. Translating it yields CASRAGTVKDQPQHF.

This clonotype was counted between two and nine times. A much larger clone lies one base from this, so it may be a read error. The chain carries TRBV7-9 and TRBJ1-1; tentatively, D is TRBD1 (6 bases). CDR3 length: 13 amino acids. Germline V gene sequence: CDR1 SEHNR, CDR2 FQNEAQ (reference sequence). The chain's CDR3 is CASSGQLNTDAFF. CDR3 in DNA: TGTGCCAGCAGTGGACAGCTGAACACTGACGCTTTCTTT.

In this sample, this clonotype turned up many times. This chain joins TRBV20-1 and TRBJ2-2, with a weak D call TRBD1 (6 bases). There are 17 residues in the CDR3. V shed 0 bases and J shed 4 bases, with 18 bases lying between them. The germline V gene encodes CDR1 DFQATT and CDR2 SNEGSKA (reference sequence). CDR3 nucleotides: TGCAGTGCTAGAGAGCCCCCCACAGGGTCGAGCACCGGGGAGCTGTTTTTT. It specifies CSAREPPTGSSTGELFF.

This clonotype was seen at least ten times. The chain recombines TRBV7-2 with TRBJ2-3, with TRBD1 as a possible D gene (5 bases). Trimming stripped 1 base from V and 1 base from J, with 9 bases between. The CDR3 sequence is 15 residues long. CDR1 SGHTA and CDR2 FQGNSA come from the germline V gene. CDR3 nucleotides: TGTGCCAGCAGCTTAGAGGGGCTTCGCACAGATACGCAGTATTTT. Its translation: CASSLEGLRTDTQYF.

This clonotype was counted many times. The chain links TRBV28 to TRBJ2-7, with D tentatively TRBD1 or TRBD2 (5 bases each). The CDR3 consists of 16 residues. CDR1 MDHEN and CDR2 SYDVKM come from the germline V gene. V lost 5 bases, J lost 0 bases, and 17 bases lay in between. The chain's CDR3 is CASSPRSGLSSYEQYF. The CDR3 DNA is TGTGCCAGCAGTCCCCGTTCGGGGCTAAGCTCCTACGAGCAGTACTTC. Full variable domain (outside the CDR3, taken from reference TRBV28 and TRBJ2-7): DVKVTQSSRYLVKRTGEKVFLECVQDMDHENMFWYRQDPGLGLRLIYFSYDVKMKEKGDIPEGYSVSREKKERFSLILESASTNQTSMYLCASSPRSGLSSYEQYFGPGTRLTVT.

Comments on this clonotype: One end of the junction does not line up with germline, which may come from a read error. The rearrangement uses TRBV7-8 and TRBJ2-5; D might be TRBD1 (5 bases). There are 12 residues in the CDR3. CDR1 is SGHVS and CDR2 is FQNEAQ in the germline V gene. The CDR3 sequence: CDSSLGEETRYF. CDR3 DNA sequence: TGTGACAGCAGCTTAGGGGAAGAGACCCGGTACTTC.

This clonotype was seen only a few times. V gene TRBV3-1 combines with J gene TRBJ2-1, with 11 bases lining up with TRBD2. The V gene end was trimmed by 4 bases and the J gene end by 7 bases; junction bases not matched to a gene: 6. Germline CDR1 is LGHDT and CDR2 is YNNKEL (reference sequence). The CDR3 is made up of 15 amino acids. The CDR3 region is CASSLGSGRVNEQFF. The DNA for the CDR3 is TGTGCCAGCAGCCTGGGTAGCGGGAGGGTTAATGAGCAGTTCTTC.

This clonotype is medium-sized within its sample. The gene calls are TRBV30 and TRBJ2-7; the D gene is possibly TRBD1 (6 bases). Germline CDR1 is GTSNPN and CDR2 is SVGIG (reference sequence). The CDR3 covers 13 residues. The germline V and J ends were trimmed by 3 bases and 5 bases, with 14 bases remaining between them. The CDR3 nucleotides read TGTGCCTGGAGAGGCAGGGGCCTGGACGAGCAGTACTTC. It is translated as CAWRGRGLDEQYF.

This clonotype was seen repeatedly, ten times or more. The chain recombines TRBV10-3 with TRBJ2-2, with unresolved D. The CDR3 has 14 amino acids. The V end was cut by 3 bases, the J end by 4 bases, with 9 bases between. Germline CDR1 ENHRY, CDR2 SYGVKD. CDR3 residues: CAISDAQTTGELFF. The CDR3 DNA reads TGTGCCATCAGTGACGCGCAGACCACCGGGGAGCTGTTTTTT.